One TCR beta chain is described in this entry. Its antigen is not known. The PCR used 60 Vbeta and 13 Jbeta primers. The protocol was immunoSEQ multiplex PCR, while the TCRdb copy is restricted to in-frame clones and leaves out a portion. The sample shows 140,000 to 150,000 clones, 70% to 85% of them seen only once. This specimen comes from a study of cytomegalovirus exposure and HLA in healthy donors. Study information: One earlier analysis, a look at around 180 million T cells, found 117 million unique TCR beta sequences.

The trim removed 3 bases at V and 8 bases at J, leaving 3 bases unmatched. This CDR3 comprises 13 residues. Germline V CDR1 and CDR2: SGHDN, FVKESK. General study findings and limits: In terms of immune exposure information, only CMV serostatus was available. In an earlier analysis, productive rearrangement rates for most beta V segments clustered near 87% or 30%. Sequencing had likely introduced a cluster of highly shared sequence variants as an artifact.

V and J are TRBV14 and TRBJ2-1; 8 positions match TRBD2. This receptor was obtained from a woman in her fifties or sixties in good health and CMV-seropositive. Sequenced material: PBMCs. The CDR3 here is CASSQEREYEQFF. The CDR3 DNA sequence: TGTGCCAGCAGCCAGGAGCGGGAGTATGAGCAGTTCTTC. Filled out from reference TRBV14 and TRBJ2-1, the complete variable domain reads EAGVTQFPSHSVIEKGQTVTLRCDPISGHDNLYWYRRVMGKEIKFLLHFVKESKQDESGMPNNRFLAERTGGTYSTLKVQPAELEDSGVYFCASSQEREYEQFFGPGTRLTVL.